The 14 T cell receptor beta chains below come from one sample, sequenced in a study of T cells in Graves' hyperthyroidism and ophthalmopathy. It was RNA transcripts that yielded the amplified TCR beta CDR3 regions. The TCR CDR3 was amplified in a first-round RT-PCR using the HTBI primer set. TCRdb independently ran MiXCR on the multiplex PCR reads; one entry per CDR3 protein. The sample has a few hundred thousand distinct CDR3 sequences; around 20% are singletons. The material sequenced was blood. The source of these receptors is a young man with Graves' hyperthyroidism.

This clonotype was seen at least ten times. This chain connects TRBV27 to TRBJ1-5; 7 nucleotides match TRBD1. This CDR3 region has 15 residues. CDR1 MNHEY and CDR2 SMNVEV come from the germline V gene (reference sequence). V lost 6 bases, J lost 3 bases, and 8 bases stayed unmatched. In DNA, the CDR3 is TGTGCCAGCAGCTCCGCCGGGACAGTCAATCAGCCCCAGCATTTT. This encodes CASSSAGTVNQPQHF.

As for this clonotype: Germline is not matched at one junction end, which may reflect a read error. The V call is TRBV18, the J call TRBJ2-5; perhaps TRBD1 as D (6 bases). This CDR3 is built from 13 residues. Germline assignment: CDR1 KGHSH and CDR2 LQKENI. CDR3 region: CASSRDKQGTQYF. In DNA form, the CDR3 reads TGTGCCAGCTCACGGGACAAACAAGGGACCCAGTACTTC. The full variable domain, rest sourced from reference TRBV18 and TRBJ2-5, is NAGVMQNPRHLVRRRGQEARLRCSPMKGHSHVYWYRQLPEEGLKFMVYLQKENIIDESGMPKERFSAEFPKEGPSILRIQQVVRGDSAAYFCASSRDKQGTQYFGPGTRLLVL.

This clonotype was counted between two and nine times. This sequence joins TRBV28 and TRBJ1-1; 9 nucleotides line up with TRBD1. This CDR3 has 13 residues. V lost 6 bases and J lost 8; bases outside the gene matches: 7. In germline, CDR1 is MDHEN, CDR2 SYDVKM. The CDR3 sequence: CASSSPQGAEAFF. In nucleotides, the CDR3 is TGTGCCAGCAGCTCTCCACAGGGGGCCGAAGCTTTCTTT.

This clonotype was found many times. CDR3 residues: CASSLIPAGSNQPQHF. Here the CDR3 DNA reads TGTGCCAGCAGCTTAATCCCCGCCGGGAGCAATCAGCCCCAGCATTTT. The chain has TRBV7-8 and TRBJ1-5; D unclear. The germline V and J ends were trimmed by 2 bases and 1 base, with 12 bases remaining between them. The CDR3 has 16 amino acids. From germline, CDR1 is SGHVS and CDR2 FQNEAQ.

This clonotype was counted ten times or more. The chain links TRBV12-3 or TRBV12-4 to TRBJ1-2; tentatively, D is TRBD1 (5 bases). The V gene lost 3 bases and the J gene lost 5 bases, with 10 bases spanning the gap. The CDR3 runs 13 residues. The CDR3 DNA reads TGTGCCAGCAGTTTGACAGAGTTATATGGCTACACCTTC. As protein: CASSLTELYGYTF.

This clonotype was observed many times. V gene TRBV27 combines with J gene TRBJ1-2; TRBD1 matches at 8 bases. Trimming at V came to 5 bases and at J to 3 bases, leaving 8 bases not matched to a gene. The germline gives CDR1 MNHEY, CDR2 SMNVEV (reference sequence). The CDR3 runs to 15 residues. CDR3 sequence (DNA): TGTGCCAGCAGTGAGACTCAGGGGGCGTACTATGGCTACACCTTC. This sequence encodes CASSETQGAYYGYTF.

There are a few counts of this clonotype. The chain links TRBV27 to TRBJ1-1; TRBD1 aligns across 7 bases. The CDR3 covers 14 residues. The trim removed 6 bases at V and 0 bases at J, leaving 4 bases unmatched. Germline CDR1 and CDR2: MNHEY and SMNVEV (reference sequence). The chain's CDR3 is CASRRGQLNTEAFF. CDR3 in DNA: TGTGCCAGCAGGCGGGGACAGCTGAACACTGAAGCTTTCTTT.

This clonotype was observed a few times. V and J are TRBV19 and TRBJ1-2, with D perhaps matching TRBD1 (6 bases). V lost 5 bases to trimming and J lost 2 bases, with 15 bases between them. Germline values: CDR1 LNHDA, CDR2 SQIVND (reference sequence). The CDR3 runs 15 residues. The CDR3 coding sequence is TGTGCCAGTAGTCCCTCGTGGACAGCCAACTATGGCTACACCTTC. It specifies CASSPSWTANYGYTF.

Comments on this clonotype: One end of the junction varies from germline; a read error may be responsible. The genes are TRBV7-2 and TRBJ2-7; 12 bases are a match to TRBD2. Germline lookup yields CDR1 SGHTA and CDR2 FQGNSA. The CDR3 contains 14 residues. The CDR3 DNA is TGTGCCAGCAGCCAGACTAGCGGGAGTTACGAGCGGTACTTC. Its protein product is CASSQTSGSYERYF.

This clonotype was seen ten or more times. The genes are TRBV6-5 and TRBJ1-3; D gene uncertain. With 8 bases removed from V and 0 bases from J, the gap between germline ends came to 11 bases. Germline assignment: CDR1 MNHEY and CDR2 SVGAGI. This CDR3 spans 14 amino acids. For the CDR3, the DNA is TGTGCCAGCGTCGAGATCAGCTCTGGAAACACCATATATTTT. It is translated as CASVEISSGNTIYF.

This clonotype was observed at least ten times. The J gene is TRBJ2-7, the V gene TRBV12-3 or TRBV12-4; unclear D gene. The CDR3 extends over 15 amino acids. V dropped 3 bases and J dropped 1 base, with 13 bases sitting between them. CDR3 DNA: TGTGCCAGCAGTTTGGTGACACATCCTTCCTACGAGCAGTACTTC. It yields the protein CASSLVTHPSYEQYF.

This clonotype was seen many times. This chain joins TRBV6-5 and TRBJ2-7; 11 bases are shared with TRBD1. Germline V gene lookup returns CDR1 MNHEY and CDR2 SVGAGI. The CDR3 totals 15 residues. With 4 bases clipped from V and 5 bases from J, the junction kept 7 bases outside the gene matches. The CDR3 DNA follows: TGTGCCAGCAGTTTCCCCGGGACAGGGGGGCACGAGCAGTACTTC. As protein: CASSFPGTGGHEQYF.

This chain links TRBV12-3 or TRBV12-4 with TRBJ2-6, with D tentatively TRBD1 (6 bases). The CDR3 has 17 amino acids. Trimming left V 5 bases short and J 1 base short, with 15 bases between. The CDR3 DNA follows: TGTGCCAGCAGTGCGGCGGACAGACAGTCTGGGGCCAACGTCCTGACTTTC. Protein product: CASSAADRQSGANVLTF.

This clonotype was found many times. The chain has TRBV24-1 and TRBJ2-6; maybe TRBD2 (5 bases). The germline gives CDR1 KGHDR, CDR2 SFDVKD. The CDR3 totals 17 residues. V was clipped by 3 bases and J by 0 bases, with 11 bases between them. The CDR3 DNA reads as TGTGCCACCAGTGATCGAGGGAGATCCTCTGGGGCCAACGTCCTGACTTTC. The encoded protein is CATSDRGRSSGANVLTF.